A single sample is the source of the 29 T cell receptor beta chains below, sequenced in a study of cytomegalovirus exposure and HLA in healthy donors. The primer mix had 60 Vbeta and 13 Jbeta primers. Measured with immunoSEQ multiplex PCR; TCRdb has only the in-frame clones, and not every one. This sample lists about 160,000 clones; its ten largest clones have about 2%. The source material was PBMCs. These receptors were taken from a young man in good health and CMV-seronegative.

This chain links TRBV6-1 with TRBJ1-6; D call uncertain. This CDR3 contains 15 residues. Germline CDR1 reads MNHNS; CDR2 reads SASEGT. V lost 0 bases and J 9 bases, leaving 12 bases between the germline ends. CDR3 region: CASSEAFARFSPLHF. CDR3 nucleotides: TGTGCCAGCAGTGAAGCGTTTGCCAGGTTTTCACCCCTCCACTTT.

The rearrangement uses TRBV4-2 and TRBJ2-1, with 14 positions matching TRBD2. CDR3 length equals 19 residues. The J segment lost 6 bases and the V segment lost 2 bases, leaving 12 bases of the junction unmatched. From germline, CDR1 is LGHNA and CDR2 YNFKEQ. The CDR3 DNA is TGTGCCAGCAGCCAAATGCCGGGACTAGCGGGAGTACCCCTCAATGAGCAGTTCTTC. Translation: CASSQMPGLAGVPLNEQFF.

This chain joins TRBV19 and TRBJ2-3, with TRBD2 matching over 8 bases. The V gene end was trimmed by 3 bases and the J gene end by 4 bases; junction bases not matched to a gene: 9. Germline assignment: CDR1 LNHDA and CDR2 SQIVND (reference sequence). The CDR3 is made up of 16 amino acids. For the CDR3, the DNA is TGTGCCAGTAGTATCCTAGCGGGCGAGGCAGCAGATACGCAGTATTTT. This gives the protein CASSILAGEAADTQYF.

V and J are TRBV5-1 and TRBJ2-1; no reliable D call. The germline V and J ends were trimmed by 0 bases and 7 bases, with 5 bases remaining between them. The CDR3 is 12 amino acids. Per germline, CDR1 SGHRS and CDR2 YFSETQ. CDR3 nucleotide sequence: TGCGCCAGCAGCTTGGGTAGAAATGAGCAGTTCTTC. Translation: CASSLGRNEQFF.

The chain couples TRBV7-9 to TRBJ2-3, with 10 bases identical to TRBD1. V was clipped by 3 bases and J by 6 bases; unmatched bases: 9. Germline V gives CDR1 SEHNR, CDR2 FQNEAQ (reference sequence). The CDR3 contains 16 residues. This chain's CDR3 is CASSLDPGQGPDTQYF. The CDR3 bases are TGTGCCAGCAGCTTGGATCCGGGACAGGGGCCTGATACGCAGTATTTT.

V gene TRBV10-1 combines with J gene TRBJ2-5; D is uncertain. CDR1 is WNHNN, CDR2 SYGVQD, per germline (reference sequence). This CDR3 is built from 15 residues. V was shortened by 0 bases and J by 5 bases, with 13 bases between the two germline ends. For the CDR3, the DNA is TGCGCCAGCAGTGAGTCGTCCCCCCCGAGGGAGACCCAGTACTTC. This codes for CASSESSPPRETQYF.

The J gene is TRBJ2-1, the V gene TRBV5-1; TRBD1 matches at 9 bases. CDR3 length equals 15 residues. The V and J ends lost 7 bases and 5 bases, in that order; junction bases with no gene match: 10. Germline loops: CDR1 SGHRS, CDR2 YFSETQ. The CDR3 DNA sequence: TGCGCCAGCCGTGACCGGGACAGGGTGGACAATGAGCAGTTCTTC. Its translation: CASRDRDRVDNEQFF.

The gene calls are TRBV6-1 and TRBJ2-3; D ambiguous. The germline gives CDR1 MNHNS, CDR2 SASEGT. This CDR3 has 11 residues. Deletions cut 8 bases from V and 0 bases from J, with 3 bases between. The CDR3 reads CASQSTDTQYF. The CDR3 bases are TGTGCCAGCCAGAGCACAGATACGCAGTATTTT.

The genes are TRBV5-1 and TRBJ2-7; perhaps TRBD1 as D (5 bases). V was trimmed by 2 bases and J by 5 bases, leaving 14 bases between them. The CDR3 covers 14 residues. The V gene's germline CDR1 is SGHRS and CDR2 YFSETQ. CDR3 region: CASSFLRQGHEQYF. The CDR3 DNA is TGCGCCAGCAGCTTCCTGAGGCAGGGCCACGAGCAGTACTTC.

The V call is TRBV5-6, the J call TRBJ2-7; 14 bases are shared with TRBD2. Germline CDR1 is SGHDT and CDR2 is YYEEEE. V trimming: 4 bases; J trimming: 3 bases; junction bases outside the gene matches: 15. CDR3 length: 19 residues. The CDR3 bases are TGTGCCAGCAGCCGGGGGGGACTAGCGGGAGTAAGACCCTACTACGAGCAGTACTTC. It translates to CASSRGGLAGVRPYYEQYF.

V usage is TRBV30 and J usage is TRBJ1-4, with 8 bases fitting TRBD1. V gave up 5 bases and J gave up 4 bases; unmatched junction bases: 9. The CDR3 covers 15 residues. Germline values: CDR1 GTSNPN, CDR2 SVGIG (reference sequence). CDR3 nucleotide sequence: TGTGCCTGGGAACCTCCGGGACAGGTTAATGAAAAACTGTTTTTT. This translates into CAWEPPGQVNEKLFF.

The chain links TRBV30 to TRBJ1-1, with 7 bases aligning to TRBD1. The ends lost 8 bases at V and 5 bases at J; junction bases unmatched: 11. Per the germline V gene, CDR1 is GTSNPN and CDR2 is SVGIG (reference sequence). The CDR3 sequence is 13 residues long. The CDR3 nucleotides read TGTGCCGGGGAGAGGGGGCATGCGACTGAAGCTTTCTTT. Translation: CAGERGHATEAFF.

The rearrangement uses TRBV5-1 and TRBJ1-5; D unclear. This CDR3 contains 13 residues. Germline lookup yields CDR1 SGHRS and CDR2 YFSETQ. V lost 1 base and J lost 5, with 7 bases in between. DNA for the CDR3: TGCGCCAGCAGCTTGCTGGGAGATCAGCCCCAGCATTTT. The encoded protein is CASSLLGDQPQHF.

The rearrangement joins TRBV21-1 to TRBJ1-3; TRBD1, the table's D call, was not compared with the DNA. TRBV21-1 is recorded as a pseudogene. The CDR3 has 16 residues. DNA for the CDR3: TGTGCCAGCAGCCCCGGGACAGGCGGTCCTGGAAACACCATATATTTT. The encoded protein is CASSPGTGGPGNTIYF.

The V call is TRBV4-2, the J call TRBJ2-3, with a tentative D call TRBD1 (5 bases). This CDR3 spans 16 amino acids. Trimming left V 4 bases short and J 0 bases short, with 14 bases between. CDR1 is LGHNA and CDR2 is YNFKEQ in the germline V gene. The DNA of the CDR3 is TGTGCCAGCAGCCCCACGGCAGGGCTTAGCACAGATACGCAGTATTTT. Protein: CASSPTAGLSTDTQYF.

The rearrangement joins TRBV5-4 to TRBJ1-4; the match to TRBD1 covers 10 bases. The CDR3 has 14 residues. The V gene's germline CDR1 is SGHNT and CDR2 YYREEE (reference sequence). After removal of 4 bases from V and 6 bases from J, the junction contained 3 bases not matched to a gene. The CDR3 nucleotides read TGTGCCAGCAGCCAAGGGACAGGGGATGAAAAACTGTTTTTT. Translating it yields CASSQGTGDEKLFF.

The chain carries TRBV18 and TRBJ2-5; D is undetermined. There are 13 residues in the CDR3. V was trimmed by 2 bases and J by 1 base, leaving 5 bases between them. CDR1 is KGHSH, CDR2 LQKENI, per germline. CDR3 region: CASSPGPQETQYF. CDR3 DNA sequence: TGTGCCAGCTCACCAGGCCCCCAAGAGACCCAGTACTTC.

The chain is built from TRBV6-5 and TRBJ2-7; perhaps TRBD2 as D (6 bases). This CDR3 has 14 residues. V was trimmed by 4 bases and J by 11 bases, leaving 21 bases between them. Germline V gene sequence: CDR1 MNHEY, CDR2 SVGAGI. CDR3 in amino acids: CASSSLGGSQTEYF. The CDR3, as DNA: TGTGCCAGCAGTTCCCTTGGGGGGTCCCAAACGGAGTACTTC.

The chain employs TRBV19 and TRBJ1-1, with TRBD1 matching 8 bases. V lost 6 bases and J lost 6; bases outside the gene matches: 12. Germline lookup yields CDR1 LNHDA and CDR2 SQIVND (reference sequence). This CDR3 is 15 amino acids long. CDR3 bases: TGTGCCAGTAGCCTATCCAGGGGGCTATGGGCTGAAGCTTTCTTT. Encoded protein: CASSLSRGLWAEAFF.

The CDR3 sequence is CASSLSGQGAAQAFF. For the CDR3, the DNA is TGTGCCAGCAGCTTATCCGGACAGGGGGCGGCCCAAGCTTTCTTT. The chain joins TRBV5-4 to TRBJ1-1, with 11 bases matching TRBD1. The CDR3 spans 15 residues. Germline V CDR1 and CDR2: SGHNT, YYREEE (reference sequence). Trimming removed 2 bases from V and 9 bases from J; junction bases left unmatched: 9.

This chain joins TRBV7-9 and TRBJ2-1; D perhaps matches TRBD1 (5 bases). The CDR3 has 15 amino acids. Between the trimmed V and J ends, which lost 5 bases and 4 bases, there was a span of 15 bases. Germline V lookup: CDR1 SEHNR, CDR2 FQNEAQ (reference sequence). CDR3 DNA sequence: TGTGCCAGCAGCCCAGGGATTTCCATATACAATGAGCAGTTCTTC. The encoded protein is CASSPGISIYNEQFF.

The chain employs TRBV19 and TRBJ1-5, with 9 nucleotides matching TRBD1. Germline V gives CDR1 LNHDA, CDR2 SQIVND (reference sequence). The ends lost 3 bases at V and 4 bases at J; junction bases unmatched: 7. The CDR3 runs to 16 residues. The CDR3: CASSIFWDRANQPQHF. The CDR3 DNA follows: TGTGCCAGTAGTATTTTTTGGGACAGGGCGAATCAGCCCCAGCATTTT. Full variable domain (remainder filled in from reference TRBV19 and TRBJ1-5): DGGITQSPKYLFRKEGQNVTLSCEQNLNHDAMYWYRQDPGQGLRLIYYSQIVNDFQKGDIAEGYSVSREKKESFPLTVTSAQKNPTAFYLCASSIFWDRANQPQHFGDGTRLSIL.

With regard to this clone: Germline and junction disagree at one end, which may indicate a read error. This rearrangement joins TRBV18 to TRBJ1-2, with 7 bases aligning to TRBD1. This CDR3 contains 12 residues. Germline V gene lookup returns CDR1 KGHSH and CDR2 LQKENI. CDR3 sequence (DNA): TGTGCCAGCTCACTAATCCCGGGACAGTTCTCCTTC. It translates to CASSLIPGQFSF. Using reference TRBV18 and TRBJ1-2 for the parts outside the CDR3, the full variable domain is NAGVMQNPRHLVRRRGQEARLRCSPMKGHSHVYWYRQLPEEGLKFMVYLQKENIIDESGMPKERFSAEFPKEGPSILRIQQVVRGDSAAYFCASSLIPGQFSFGSGTRLTVV.

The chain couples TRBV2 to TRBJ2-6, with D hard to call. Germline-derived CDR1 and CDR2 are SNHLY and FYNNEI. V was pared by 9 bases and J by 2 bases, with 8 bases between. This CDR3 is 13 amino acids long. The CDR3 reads CARQSAGANVLTF. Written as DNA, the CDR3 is TGTGCCAGACAGAGTGCTGGGGCCAACGTCCTGACTTTC.

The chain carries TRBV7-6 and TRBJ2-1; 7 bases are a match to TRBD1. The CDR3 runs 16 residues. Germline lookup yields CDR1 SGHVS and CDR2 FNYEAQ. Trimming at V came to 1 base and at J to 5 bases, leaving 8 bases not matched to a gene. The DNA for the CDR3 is TGTGCCAGCAGCTTAGTCGGCAGGGGGTTAAACAATGAGCAGTTCTTC. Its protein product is CASSLVGRGLNNEQFF.

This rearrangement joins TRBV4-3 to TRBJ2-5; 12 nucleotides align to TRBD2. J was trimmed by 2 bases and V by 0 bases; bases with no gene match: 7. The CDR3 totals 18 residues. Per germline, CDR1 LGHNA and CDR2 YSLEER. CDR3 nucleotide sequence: TGCGCCAGCAGCCAAGATCTAGCGGGAGGGCCGGGACAAGAGACCCAGTACTTC. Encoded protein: CASSQDLAGGPGQETQYF.

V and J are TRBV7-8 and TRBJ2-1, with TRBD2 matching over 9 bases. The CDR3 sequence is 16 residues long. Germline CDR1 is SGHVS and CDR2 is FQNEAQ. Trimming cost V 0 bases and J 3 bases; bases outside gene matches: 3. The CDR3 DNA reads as TGTGCCAGCAGCTTAGCTCTAGCGGGATTCTACAATGAGCAGTTCTTC. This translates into CASSLALAGFYNEQFF.

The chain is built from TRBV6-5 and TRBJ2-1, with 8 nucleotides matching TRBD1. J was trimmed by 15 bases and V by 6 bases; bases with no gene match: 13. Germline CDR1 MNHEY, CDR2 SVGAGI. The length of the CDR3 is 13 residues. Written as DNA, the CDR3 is TGTGCCAGCAGCATCGCGATCGGACAGGGCACGTTCTTC. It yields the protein CASSIAIGQGTFF.

DNA for the CDR3: TGTGCCAGCAGTTACCGGGACAGCCCTTCCTATGGCTACACCTTC. Protein product: CASSYRDSPSYGYTF. V and J are TRBV6-6 and TRBJ1-2; 7 bases are a match to TRBD1. Trimming took 2 bases from V and 4 from J; bases not matched to a gene: 7. The CDR3 is 15 residues long. In germline, CDR1 is MNHNY, CDR2 SVGAGI (reference sequence).